This TCR beta chain was profiled in a study of low-dose radiotherapy and immunotherapy resistance in tumors. Study-level background: One day prior to radiation and immunotherapy, intravenous cyclophosphamide at 200 mg/m2 was given, repeated every two weeks. Aspirin was administered orally at 300 mg daily for four cycles, commencing on cycle 1 day 1.

Time point noted: after trial treatment. Treatment in this sample: LDRT plus nivolumab, ipilimumab, low-dose cyclophosphamide and aspirin (RACIN trial). Donors were treated with nivolumab, ipilimumab, aspirin, and low-dose cyclophosphamide and radiotherapy. Priming of first-strand cDNA relied on TRAV- and TRBV-specific primers (covering alpha and beta chains). TCRs underwent roughly 19 PCR cycles of amplification with a constant-region primer and V-primer adapter. One entry per CDR3 protein, called by TCRdb with MiXCR from the reads. The sample gives 85,000 to 95,000 distinct CDR3 sequences, 20% to 25% of which show up once; 13% is in the top ten. Germline V CDR1 and CDR2: SQVTM, ANQGSEA. V was clipped by 5 bases and J by 1 base, with 8 bases between them. The CDR3 covers 12 residues.

The source material was PBMCs, sampled after low-dose radiotherapy plus immunotherapy. The V gene is TRBV29-1, the J gene TRBJ2-5; D may be TRBD2 (5 bases). The TCR was taken from a female donor with ovarian cancer. The CDR3: CSVNGGQETQYF. The CDR3 DNA sequence: TGCAGCGTTAACGGAGGCCAAGAGACCCAGTACTTC.